This note documents a single TCR beta chain sequence. The germline CDR1 and CDR2 sequences are MGHRA and YSYEKL. The CDR3 loop spans 13 amino acids. Trimming at V came to 6 bases and at J to 2 bases, leaving 3 bases not matched to a gene. As handled by the study authors: Estimates of nucleated cell counts were drawn from the amplification of reference gene primers. Method: immunoSEQ multiplex PCR; TCRdb's copy keeps in-frame clones and lacks some. V and J calls and clone size come straight from that table; D and trimming were deduced from the DNA. This table has about 100,000 clones, 65% to 85% appearing once. This entry is derived from a study of blood T cell repertoires in COVID-19. Study background: Donors in the United States, Italy and Spain gave samples during acute or convalescent COVID-19. Sources were T cells, B-cell-depleted T cells, or PBMCs; the material itself was cDNA or gDNA.

The origin of this receptor is a woman aged 55-75 years with acute or convalescent COVID-19. The chain has TRBV4-1 and TRBJ1-2; 7 bases align to TRBD1. Sequenced sample: peripheral blood. Here the CDR3 DNA reads TGCGCCAGCAGTCCACAGGGGAACTATGGCTACACCTTC. Encoded protein: CASSPQGNYGYTF.